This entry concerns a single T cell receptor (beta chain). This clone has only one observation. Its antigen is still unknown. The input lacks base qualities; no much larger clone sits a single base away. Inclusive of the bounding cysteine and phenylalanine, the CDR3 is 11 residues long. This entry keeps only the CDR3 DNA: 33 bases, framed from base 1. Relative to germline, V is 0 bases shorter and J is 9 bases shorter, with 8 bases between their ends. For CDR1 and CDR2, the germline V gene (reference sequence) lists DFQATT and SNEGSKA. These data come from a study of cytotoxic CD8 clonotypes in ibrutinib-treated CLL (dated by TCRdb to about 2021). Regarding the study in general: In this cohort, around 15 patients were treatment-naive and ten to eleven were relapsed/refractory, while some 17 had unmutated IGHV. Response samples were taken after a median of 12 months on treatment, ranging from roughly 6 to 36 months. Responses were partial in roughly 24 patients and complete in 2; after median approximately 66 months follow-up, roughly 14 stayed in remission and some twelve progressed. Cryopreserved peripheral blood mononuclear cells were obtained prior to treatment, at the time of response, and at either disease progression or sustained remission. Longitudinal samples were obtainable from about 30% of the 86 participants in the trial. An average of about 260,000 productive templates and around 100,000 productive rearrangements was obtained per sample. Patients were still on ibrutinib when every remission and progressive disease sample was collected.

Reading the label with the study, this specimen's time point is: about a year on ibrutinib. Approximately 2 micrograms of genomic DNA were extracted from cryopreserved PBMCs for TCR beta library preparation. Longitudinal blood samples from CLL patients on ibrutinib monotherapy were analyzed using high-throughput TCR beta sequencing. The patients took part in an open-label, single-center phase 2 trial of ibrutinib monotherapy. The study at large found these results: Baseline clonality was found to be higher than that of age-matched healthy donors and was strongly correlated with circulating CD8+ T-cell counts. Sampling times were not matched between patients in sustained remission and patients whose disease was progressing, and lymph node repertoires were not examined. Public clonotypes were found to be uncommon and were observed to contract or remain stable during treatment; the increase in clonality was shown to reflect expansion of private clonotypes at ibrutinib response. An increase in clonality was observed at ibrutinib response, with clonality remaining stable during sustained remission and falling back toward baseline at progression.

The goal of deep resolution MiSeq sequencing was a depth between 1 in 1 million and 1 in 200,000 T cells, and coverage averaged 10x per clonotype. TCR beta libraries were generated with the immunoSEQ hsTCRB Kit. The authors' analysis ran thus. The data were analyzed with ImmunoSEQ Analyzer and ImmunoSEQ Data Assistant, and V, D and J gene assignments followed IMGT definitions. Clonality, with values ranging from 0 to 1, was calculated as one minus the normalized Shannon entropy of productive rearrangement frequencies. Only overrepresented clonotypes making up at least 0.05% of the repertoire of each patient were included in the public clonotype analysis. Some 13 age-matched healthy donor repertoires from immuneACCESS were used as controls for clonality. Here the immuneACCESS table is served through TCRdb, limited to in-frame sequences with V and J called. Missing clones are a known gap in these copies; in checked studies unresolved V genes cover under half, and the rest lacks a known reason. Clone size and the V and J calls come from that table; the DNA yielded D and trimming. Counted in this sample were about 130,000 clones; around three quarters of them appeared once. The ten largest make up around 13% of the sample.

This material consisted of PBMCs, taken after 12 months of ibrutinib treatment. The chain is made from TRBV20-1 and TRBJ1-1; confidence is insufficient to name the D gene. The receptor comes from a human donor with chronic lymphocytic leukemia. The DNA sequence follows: TGCAGTGCTAGAGATCCGACTCAAGCTTTCTTT. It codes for CSARDPTQAFF.